This is a list of T cell receptor beta chains from one sample in a study of blood T cells in healthy people across ages. TCRdb reprocessed the 5' RACE reads via MiXCR and lists one record per CDR3 protein. Of about 2 million distinct CDR3 sequences listed, roughly 49% are singletons. The specimen was blood. The source of these receptors is a woman aged 40 to 55 in good health. The CDR3 runs from the conserved cysteine through the conserved F or W. The order of the fields is J gene, V gene, clone size, D gene, CDR3 DNA, CDR3 protein. D genes are given only for firm matches. A row's size may be missing; if present it is once, few, many or a size class.

J gene: TRBJ2-4
V gene: TRBV7-2
clone size: few
D gene: -
CDR3 DNA: TGTGCCAGCAGCTGGGGTGGGGGAGTGAACATTCAGTACTTC
CDR3 protein: CASSWGGGVNIQYF

J gene: TRBJ2-7
V gene: TRBV27
clone size: few
D gene: -
CDR3 DNA: TGTGCCAGCAGCCGAGTCCCTGACGAGCAGTACTTC
CDR3 protein: CASSRVPDEQYF

J gene: TRBJ1-5
V gene: TRBV29-1
clone size: -
D gene: TRBD1
CDR3 DNA: TGCAGCGCACAAGAACAGGGGGATCAGCCCCAGCATTTT
CDR3 protein: CSAQEQGDQPQHF

J gene: TRBJ2-7
V gene: TRBV5-1
clone size: -
D gene: TRBD1
CDR3 DNA: TGCGCCAGCAGCTTGCCCGGGACAGCGGACGAGCAGTACTTC
CDR3 protein: CASSLPGTADEQYF

J gene: TRBJ2-3
V gene: TRBV9
clone size: many
D gene: -
CDR3 DNA: TGTGCCAGCAGCGTAGCGGGGGATACGCAGTATTTT
CDR3 protein: CASSVAGDTQYF

J gene: TRBJ2-3
V gene: TRBV5-1
clone size: few
D gene: -
CDR3 DNA: TGCGCCAGCAGCTTGGGACAGCACACAGATACGCAGTATTTT
CDR3 protein: CASSLGQHTDTQYF

J gene: TRBJ2-7
V gene: TRBV29-1
clone size: few
D gene: -
CDR3 DNA: TGCAGCGTTGAAGCGTATCAGGGACCCAATGAGCAGTACTTC
CDR3 protein: CSVEAYQGPNEQYF

J gene: TRBJ2-5
V gene: TRBV20-1
clone size: -
D gene: TRBD1
CDR3 DNA: TGCAGTGCTAGGTCACAGGGGGCGGGTGGGACCCAGTACTTC
CDR3 protein: CSARSQGAGGTQYF

J gene: TRBJ1-2
V gene: TRBV7-2
clone size: -
D gene: -
CDR3 DNA: TGTGCCAGCAGCAAGCGGACAGATCTCTATGGCTACACCTTC
CDR3 protein: CASSKRTDLYGYTF

J gene: TRBJ2-5
V gene: TRBV12-3/TRBV12-4
clone size: few
D gene: -
CDR3 DNA: TGTGCCAGCAGTCCAGCGACTAGTTCGACCCAGTACTTC
CDR3 protein: CASSPATSSTQYF

J gene: TRBJ2-5
V gene: TRBV18
clone size: -
D gene: -
CDR3 DNA: TGTGCCAGCTCACCGACAAACACACAAGAGACCCAGTACTTC
CDR3 protein: CASSPTNTQETQYF

J gene: TRBJ2-3
V gene: TRBV5-1
clone size: few
D gene: -
CDR3 DNA: TGCGCCAGCAGCTTGGCGGCCCTCACAGATACGCAGTATTTT
CDR3 protein: CASSLAALTDTQYF

J gene: TRBJ2-1
V gene: TRBV7-2
clone size: -
D gene: TRBD2
CDR3 DNA: TGTGCCAGCAGACCACGACTAGCGGGGCTCAATGAGCAGTTCTTC
CDR3 protein: CASRPRLAGLNEQFF

J gene: TRBJ2-1
V gene: TRBV27
clone size: few
D gene: -
CDR3 DNA: TGTGCCAGCAGTTTGGGTTGGGGGACTAATGAGCAGTTCTTC
CDR3 protein: CASSLGWGTNEQFF

J gene: TRBJ2-4
V gene: TRBV27
clone size: -
D gene: -
CDR3 DNA: TGTGCCAGCAAGGGTCAGGGGAAGTACATTCAGTACTTC
CDR3 protein: CASKGQGKYIQYF

J gene: TRBJ1-1
V gene: TRBV2
clone size: many
D gene: -
CDR3 DNA: TGTGCCAGCAATCTCGGTGGGCCGAACACTGAAGCTTTCTTT
CDR3 protein: CASNLGGPNTEAFF

J gene: TRBJ1-2
V gene: TRBV20-1
clone size: once
D gene: -
CDR3 DNA: TGCAGTGCTAGAGACAGGAAAGACTATGGCTACACCTTC
CDR3 protein: CSARDRKDYGYTF

J gene: TRBJ1-1
V gene: TRBV6-2/TRBV6-3
clone size: -
D gene: -
CDR3 DNA: TGTGCCACCGGAATGGGGGGGCAGGACACTGAAGCTTTCTTT
CDR3 protein: CATGMGGQDTEAFF

J gene: TRBJ2-1
V gene: TRBV7-8
clone size: few
D gene: -
CDR3 DNA: TGTGCCAGCAGCTTATCCATTCAACCCTCCTACAATGAGCAGTTCTTC
CDR3 protein: CASSLSIQPSYNEQFF

J gene: TRBJ2-5
V gene: TRBV7-9
clone size: few
D gene: -
CDR3 DNA: TGTGCCAGCAGCTCGGGGACTTCCCAAGAGACCCAGTACTTC
CDR3 protein: CASSSGTSQETQYF

J gene: TRBJ2-2
V gene: TRBV13
clone size: few
D gene: -
CDR3 DNA: TGTGCCAGCAGCCCGATAAACACCGGGGAGCTGTTTTTT
CDR3 protein: CASSPINTGELFF

J gene: TRBJ2-7
V gene: TRBV2
clone size: many
D gene: -
CDR3 DNA: TGTGCCAGCAGTGAAACGCTCTGGGTATCTAGGCAGTACTTC
CDR3 protein: CASSETLWVSRQYF

J gene: TRBJ2-5
V gene: TRBV12-3/TRBV12-4
clone size: -
D gene: TRBD2
CDR3 DNA: TGTGCCAGCAGTCATCGACTAGCGGGTCAAGAGACCCAGTACTTC
CDR3 protein: CASSHRLAGQETQYF

J gene: TRBJ2-5
V gene: TRBV6-5
clone size: -
D gene: TRBD2
CDR3 DNA: TGTGCCAGCAGTTACAAGGCGGGGGGGCCGTTGGAGACCCAGTACTTC
CDR3 protein: CASSYKAGGPLETQYF

J gene: TRBJ2-5
V gene: TRBV7-2
clone size: -
D gene: -
CDR3 DNA: TGTGCCAGCAGCTTATCGGAGTGGAGTGAGCAGTACTTC
CDR3 protein: CASSLSEWSEQYF

J gene: TRBJ1-3
V gene: TRBV4-2
clone size: -
D gene: TRBD1
CDR3 DNA: TGTGCCAGCAGCAAAGGTGGGGACAGGGGCCCGGAGAGCTCTGGAAACACCATATATTTT
CDR3 protein: CASSKGGDRGPESSGNTIYF

J gene: TRBJ2-1
V gene: TRBV7-2
clone size: once
D gene: -
CDR3 DNA: TGTGCCAGCCTTAGGCCTTCCACCCACAATGAGCAGTTCTTC
CDR3 protein: CASLRPSTHNEQFF

J gene: TRBJ1-2
V gene: TRBV9
clone size: -
D gene: -
CDR3 DNA: TGTGCCAGCAGCGTAGGGGGGGCAGCTGGTCGCGGCTACACCTTC
CDR3 protein: CASSVGGAAGRGYTF

J gene: TRBJ1-2
V gene: TRBV29-1
clone size: -
D gene: TRBD1
CDR3 DNA: TGCAGCGTCGCAGACAGGGGAAGGGGTGGCTACACCTTC
CDR3 protein: CSVADRGRGGYTF

J gene: TRBJ2-7
V gene: TRBV7-2
clone size: -
D gene: -
CDR3 DNA: TGTGCCAGCAGCTTAGGACGGACCCCCCCCTACGAGCAGTACTTC
CDR3 protein: CASSLGRTPPYEQYF

J gene: TRBJ2-4
V gene: TRBV29-1
clone size: few
D gene: -
CDR3 DNA: TGCAGCGTTGGGGGGGCCAAAAACATTCAGTACTTC
CDR3 protein: CSVGGAKNIQYF

J gene: TRBJ2-5
V gene: TRBV29-1
clone size: -
D gene: -
CDR3 DNA: TGCAGCGTTGAGAATCTGGAGACCCAGTACTTC
CDR3 protein: CSVENLETQYF

J gene: TRBJ2-5
V gene: TRBV4-1
clone size: few
D gene: -
CDR3 DNA: TGCGCCAGCAGCCAAGATCGTTTGAGAGAGACCCAGTACTTC
CDR3 protein: CASSQDRLRETQYF

J gene: TRBJ2-5
V gene: TRBV4-3
clone size: few
D gene: -
CDR3 DNA: TGCGCCAGCAGCCAATCTACTAGTTTAGAGACCCAGTACTTC
CDR3 protein: CASSQSTSLETQYF

J gene: TRBJ2-5
V gene: TRBV11-1
clone size: few
D gene: -
CDR3 DNA: TGTGCCAGCAGCTCAGAGACAGAGGGAGAGACCCAGTACTTC
CDR3 protein: CASSSETEGETQYF

J gene: TRBJ1-5
V gene: TRBV4-3
clone size: -
D gene: TRBD1
CDR3 DNA: TGCGCCAGCAGCCAAGAGTATGACAGGGGTTTGGGGCCCCAGCATTTT
CDR3 protein: CASSQEYDRGLGPQHF

J gene: TRBJ1-4
V gene: TRBV4-1
clone size: -
D gene: -
CDR3 DNA: TGCGCCAGCAGCCAAGATATTGGCACGGCGTTCGTAAAACTGTTTTTT
CDR3 protein: CASSQDIGTAFVKLFF

J gene: TRBJ2-5
V gene: TRBV7-2
clone size: few
D gene: TRBD1
CDR3 DNA: TGTGCCAGCAGCTATTTCAGGGGGAGCGAGACCCAGTACTTC
CDR3 protein: CASSYFRGSETQYF

J gene: TRBJ2-6
V gene: TRBV2
clone size: once
D gene: -
CDR3 DNA: TGTGCCAGCTCCAGGGGGGGTTGGGACGTCCTGACCTTC
CDR3 protein: CASSRGGWDVLTF

J gene: TRBJ2-7
V gene: TRBV27
clone size: -
D gene: -
CDR3 DNA: TGTGCCAGCAGCTATAAAGGGTGGGGCGAGCAGTACTTC
CDR3 protein: CASSYKGWGEQYF

J gene: TRBJ2-1
V gene: TRBV3-1
clone size: few
D gene: -
CDR3 DNA: TGTGCCAGCAGCCAAGTTCTGACTAGTAGAGGTGAGCAGTTCTTC
CDR3 protein: CASSQVLTSRGEQFF

J gene: TRBJ2-5
V gene: TRBV5-1
clone size: few
D gene: TRBD2
CDR3 DNA: TGCGCCAGCAGCGGGCTAGCGGGGGCTCGCAAAGAGACCCAGTACTTC
CDR3 protein: CASSGLAGARKETQYF

J gene: TRBJ2-3
V gene: TRBV7-7
clone size: few
D gene: TRBD2
CDR3 DNA: TGTGCTAGCAGCCCCATCCCAGCGGGGCTCACAGATACGCAGTATTTT
CDR3 protein: CASSPIPAGLTDTQYF

J gene: TRBJ2-1
V gene: TRBV2
clone size: -
D gene: TRBD2
CDR3 DNA: TGTGCCAGCGTCTGGGAACTAGCGGGGATCGATGAGCAGTTCTTC
CDR3 protein: CASVWELAGIDEQFF

J gene: TRBJ1-1
V gene: TRBV6-6
clone size: -
D gene: -
CDR3 DNA: TGTGCCAGCAGTTCACACCAACAGGGAACCGCTGAAGCTTTCTTT
CDR3 protein: CASSSHQQGTAEAFF

J gene: TRBJ2-5
V gene: TRBV20-1
clone size: -
D gene: TRBD1
CDR3 DNA: TGCAGTGCTGGGACAGGAGCCGATCAAGAGACCCAGTACTTC
CDR3 protein: CSAGTGADQETQYF

J gene: TRBJ2-1
V gene: TRBV24-1
clone size: -
D gene: TRBD1
CDR3 DNA: TGTGCCACCAGTGATTTGAGACAGGGAATGGCTGAGCAGTTCTTC
CDR3 protein: CATSDLRQGMAEQFF

J gene: TRBJ1-2
V gene: TRBV6-1
clone size: -
D gene: -
CDR3 DNA: TGTGCCAGCAGACGAGGGGGGAATGGCTACACCTTC
CDR3 protein: CASRRGGNGYTF

J gene: TRBJ2-1
V gene: TRBV12-3/TRBV12-4
clone size: -
D gene: -
CDR3 DNA: TGTGCCAGCAGTCCGGCCGGGGCCAGGTTGTTCTTC
CDR3 protein: CASSPAGARLFF

J gene: TRBJ2-6
V gene: TRBV6-1
clone size: -
D gene: -
CDR3 DNA: TGTGCCAGCGAGGGTTTGAACAGGGTACTTCGGGTCCTGACTTTC
CDR3 protein: CASEGLNRVLRVLTF

J gene: TRBJ2-7
V gene: TRBV5-6
clone size: -
D gene: TRBD2
CDR3 DNA: TGTGCCAGCAACTCACTAGCGGGGAGTACCTACGAGCAGTACTTC
CDR3 protein: CASNSLAGSTYEQYF

J gene: TRBJ2-7
V gene: TRBV28
clone size: few
D gene: TRBD2
CDR3 DNA: TGTGCCAGCAGTTTGGGTGGGACTACTTCCTACGAGCAGTACTTC
CDR3 protein: CASSLGGTTSYEQYF

J gene: TRBJ1-5
V gene: TRBV18
clone size: -
D gene: TRBD1
CDR3 DNA: TGTGCCAGCTCTCGACAACCCACGGGACAGGGTGAGAGACAGCCCCAGCATTTT
CDR3 protein: CASSRQPTGQGERQPQHF

J gene: TRBJ2-5
V gene: TRBV13
clone size: few
D gene: -
CDR3 DNA: TGTGCCAGCAGCCCACTTGGCGCGACCCAGTACTTC
CDR3 protein: CASSPLGATQYF

J gene: TRBJ2-7
V gene: TRBV14
clone size: few
D gene: TRBD1
CDR3 DNA: TGTGCCAGCAGCCAAGGATCCAGGGGGAACTACGAGCAGTACTTC
CDR3 protein: CASSQGSRGNYEQYF